The T cell receptor beta chain described here comes from a study of T cells in Graves' hyperthyroidism and ophthalmopathy. Looking at the study overall: Peripheral blood was secured at the point of initial diagnosis, before any treatment.

Whole-study findings and limits: Blood shared most expanded thyroid clonotypes above 0.001.

This clonotype turned up a few times. Antigen specificity is unknown. Exclusions: uncontrolled infection, other autoimmune disease, pregnancy, lactation. Researchers took RNA transcripts and amplified the TCR beta CDR3 regions from them. With the HTBI primer set, the TCR CDR3 went through a first round of RT-PCR. TCRdb analysed the multiplex PCR reads with MiXCR anew, one entry per CDR3 protein. The top ten clones hold around 3.9% of a sample with under 650,000 distinct CDR3 sequences, 15% to 20% of them seen once. Germline CDR1 is SGHRS and CDR2 is YFSETQ. The length of the CDR3 is 15 residues. V lost 7 bases to trimming and J lost 3 bases; unmatched junction nucleotides: 6.

The gene calls are TRBV5-1 and TRBJ2-1; TRBD2 matches at 11 bases. This receptor was obtained from a woman in her thirties with Graves' hyperthyroidism. Input material: blood. In nucleotides, the CDR3 is TGCGCCAGCGCTGGACTAGCGGGCAACTACAATGAGCAGTTCTTC. Protein product: CASAGLAGNYNEQFF. Drawing the rest from reference TRBV5-1 and TRBJ2-1, the complete variable domain is KAGVTQTPRYLIKTRGQQVTLSCSPISGHRSVSWYQQTPGQGLQFLFEYFSETQRNKGNFPGRFSGRQFSNSRSEMNVSTLELGDSALYLCASAGLAGNYNEQFFGPGTRLTVL.